This note documents a single T cell receptor (beta chain) sequence. Profiled with immunoSEQ multiplex PCR; TCRdb holds only in-frame clones, not every one. The table records around 76,000 clones, approximately 96% of them present only once. Unmatched junction bases numbered 10, after V lost 9 bases and J lost 2 bases. The CDR3 covers 15 residues. The germline V gene has CDR1 SNHLY and CDR2 FYNNEI. This sample was included in a study of technical replicates of blood from a handful of donors. The origin of this receptor is a human donor in good health. The sequencing sample was made of T cells isolated from PBMCs. V usage is TRBV2 and J usage is TRBJ2-3, with TRBD2 identical over 8 bases. The CDR3 bases are TGTGCCAGGAGTTCCGGGACTAGTTTCACAGATACGCAGTATTTT. Protein product: CARSSGTSFTDTQYF.